This TCR beta chain was sequenced for a study of cytomegalovirus exposure and HLA in healthy donors. As for the study in general: About 85 million unique TCRs from HLA-typed donors were held in an early release of data.

The V gene's germline CDR1 is MNHEY and CDR2 SMNVEV (reference sequence). The CDR3 has 15 residues. J lost 5 bases, V lost 7 bases, and 11 bases had no gene match. Findings and caveats of the study: By a later analysis, the bulk of CMV-associated TCR beta chains appeared HLA-restricted. Association of a missense DCLRE1C variant with TCR beta V- and J-gene trimming was reported in a later analysis. Several of the most significant clusters were apparently associated with common viral pathogens in a later analysis.

The PCR was carried out with 60 Vbeta primers and 13 Jbeta primers. Assay: immunoSEQ multiplex PCR; the TCRdb copy retains only in-frame clones and omits some. This table has under 200,000 clones, just over 75% appearing once. Concerning this clone: Its antigen is not identified.

The receptor comes from a woman aged 25-40 years in good health and CMV-seropositive. The chain uses TRBV27 and TRBJ1-5; 7 nucleotides align to TRBD1. Specimen: PBMCs. The CDR3 spells CASKENRGGDQPQHF. The CDR3 DNA sequence: TGTGCCAGCAAGGAAAACAGAGGGGGCGATCAGCCCCAGCATTTT.